Listed below are T cell receptor beta chains from one sample, sequenced in a study of blood T cell repertoires in COVID-19. Clones were sequenced by immunoSEQ multiplex PCR, and TCRdb holds only the in-frame ones, with some missing. The repertoire holds some 270,000 clones, with approximately 85% as singletons. Sequencing was done on a sample of peripheral blood. These receptors were obtained from a human donor with COVID-19, enrolled during active disease. The donor label of this sample is uncertain. CDR3s include the opening cysteine and the closing phenylalanine or tryptophan.

V,J,CDR3
TRBV4-2,TRBJ1-5,CASSQGQGARQPQHF
TRBV5-1,TRBJ1-1,CASSFRQGNTEAFF
TRBV5-6,TRBJ2-1,CASSLGLAGYNEQFF
TRBV5-1,TRBJ2-5,CASSQGRREGETQYF
TRBV19,TRBJ1-4,CASSQQATNEKLFF
TRBV7-9,TRBJ1-1,CASSRQGAGAEAFF
TRBV28,TRBJ2-2,CASRGLAGVSGELFF
TRBV5-5,TRBJ1-4,CASSLEGLGTGKLFF
TRBV28,TRBJ2-6,CASTQGANVLTF
TRBV19,TRBJ2-5,CASSGQNQETQYF
TRBV30,TRBJ1-5,CAWNSGQYSNQPQHF
TRBV5-1,TRBJ2-1,CASSWGQLNEQFF
TRBV18,TRBJ1-1,CASSPSSMNTEAFF
TRBV6-2/TRBV6-3,TRBJ2-3,CASSYRDRRTDTQYF
TRBV2,TRBJ1-2,CASSLFAGGNYGYTF
TRBV7-2,TRBJ2-1,CASSSGLAGMNEQFF
TRBV19,TRBJ1-1,CASSIAARVGTEAFF
TRBV6-5,TRBJ1-1,CASSATGYTEAFF
TRBV19,TRBJ1-1,CASRDRGDTEAFF
TRBV7-8,TRBJ2-1,CASSPVGGQYNEQFF
TRBV28,TRBJ2-7,CASSGLGDRDYEQYF
TRBV18,TRBJ2-7,CASSRTGQGAIHEQYF
TRBV11-2,TRBJ1-1,CASSPSGQAIGAFF
TRBV11-3,TRBJ2-2,CASSITLGGTGELFF
TRBV19,TRBJ1-5,CASSQTGDQPQHF
TRBV7-2,TRBJ2-2,CASSSQGGSGELFF
TRBV28,TRBJ1-5,CASSFLGQAQPQHF